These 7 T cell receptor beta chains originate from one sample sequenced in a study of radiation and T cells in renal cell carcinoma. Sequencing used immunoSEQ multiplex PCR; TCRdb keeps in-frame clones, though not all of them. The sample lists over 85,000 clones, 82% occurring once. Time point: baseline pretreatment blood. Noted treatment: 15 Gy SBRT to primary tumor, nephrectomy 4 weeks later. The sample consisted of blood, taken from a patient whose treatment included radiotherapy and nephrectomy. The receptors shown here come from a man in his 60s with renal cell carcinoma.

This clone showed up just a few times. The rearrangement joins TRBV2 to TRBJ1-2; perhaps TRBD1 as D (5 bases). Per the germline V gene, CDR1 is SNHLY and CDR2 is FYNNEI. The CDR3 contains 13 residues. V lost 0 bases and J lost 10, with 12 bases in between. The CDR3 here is CASSEAAGDDYTF. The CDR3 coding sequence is TGTGCCAGCAGTGAAGCAGCGGGGGATGACTACACCTTC. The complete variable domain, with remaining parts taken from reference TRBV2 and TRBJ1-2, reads EPEVTQTPSHQVTQMGQEVILRCVPISNHLYFYWYRQILGQKVEFLVSFYNNEISEKSEIFDDQFSVERPDGSNFTLKIRSTKLEDSAMYFCASSEAAGDDYTFGSGTRLTVV.

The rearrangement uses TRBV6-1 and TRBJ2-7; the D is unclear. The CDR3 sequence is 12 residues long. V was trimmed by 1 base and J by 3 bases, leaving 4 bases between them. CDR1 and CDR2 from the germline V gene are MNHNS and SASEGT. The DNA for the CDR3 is TGTGCCAGCAGTGAAGAGATCTACGAGCAGTACTTC. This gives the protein CASSEEIYEQYF.

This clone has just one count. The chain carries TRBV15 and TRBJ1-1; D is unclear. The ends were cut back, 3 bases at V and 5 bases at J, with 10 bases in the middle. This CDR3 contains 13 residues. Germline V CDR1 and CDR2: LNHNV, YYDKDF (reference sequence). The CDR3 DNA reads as TGTGCCACCAGCAGGCCAAAGGGAACTGAAGCTTTCTTT. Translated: CATSRPKGTEAFF.

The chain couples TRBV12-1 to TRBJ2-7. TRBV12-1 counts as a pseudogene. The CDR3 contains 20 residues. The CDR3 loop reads CASSFVCGGRRISPYEEQYF. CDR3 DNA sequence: TGTGCCAGCAGCTTTGTCTGTGGTGGAAGGCGTATTTCTCCCTACGAGGAGCAGTACTTC.

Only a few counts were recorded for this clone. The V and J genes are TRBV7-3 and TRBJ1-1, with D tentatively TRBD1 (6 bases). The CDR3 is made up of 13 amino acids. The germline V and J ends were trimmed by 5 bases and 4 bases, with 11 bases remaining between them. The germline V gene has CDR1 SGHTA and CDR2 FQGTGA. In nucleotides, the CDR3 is TGTGCCAGCAGCCTCCGGGGGGCCACTGAAGCTTTCTTT. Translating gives CASSLRGATEAFF.

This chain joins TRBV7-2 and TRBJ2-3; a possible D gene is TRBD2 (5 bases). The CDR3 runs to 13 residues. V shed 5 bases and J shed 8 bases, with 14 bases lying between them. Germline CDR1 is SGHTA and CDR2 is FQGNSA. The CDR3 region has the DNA TGTGCCAGCAGCCCCCCGGGAACGGGTACGCAGTATTTT. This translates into CASSPPGTGTQYF.

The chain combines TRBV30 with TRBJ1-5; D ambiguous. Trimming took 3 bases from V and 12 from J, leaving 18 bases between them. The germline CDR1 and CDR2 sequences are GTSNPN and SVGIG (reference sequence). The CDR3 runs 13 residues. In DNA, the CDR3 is TGTGCCTGGAGGGACCCGAGACAAGGCTACCAGCATTTT. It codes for CAWRDPRQGYQHF.